The present entry profiles one T cell receptor beta chain with its context. Its antigen is currently not known. The record has no base qualities; no much larger clone is one base away. The germline V gene (reference sequence) supplies CDR1 MNHEY and CDR2 SMNVEV. The CDR3 numbers 12 residues from cysteine through phenylalanine. The only DNA kept is the CDR3, 36 bases in frame from the first base. V drops 2 bases and J drops 7 bases, leaving 6 bases in between. The data derive from a study of T cell changes during pregnancy in multiple sclerosis (dated by TCRdb to between 2018 and 2021). Regarding the study in general: The study examined how the T cell repertoire changed over the course of pregnancy in women with multiple sclerosis.

Libraries were made using the immunoSEQ multiplex PCR assay. Held by TCRdb, this immuneACCESS table contains in-frame sequences only and omits some clones. Under half of the omission traces to an unresolved V gene where checked; the cause of the rest is unknown. For this sample the table gives tens of thousands of clones, of which over 90% were detected only once. 2% to 3% of the sample comes from the top ten. This sequence originates from a female donor with multiple sclerosis, enrolled in a pregnancy study. Sample: CD8+ T cells from peripheral blood mononuclear cells, taken in the third trimester of pregnancy. Recombination connected TRBV27 to TRBJ2-1; a confident D gene designation cannot be given. The nucleotides are TGTGCCAGCAGTTTACCCGAGAATGAGCAGTTCTTC. Its product reads: CASSLPENEQFF.